Detailed here is one TCR beta chain. These data belong to a study of shared clonotypes between healthy human individuals. Using ten immunoSEQ deep assay plates, investigators sequenced unsorted PBMC DNA. Clones were read by immunoSEQ multiplex PCR, and TCRdb kept only the in-frame ones, dropping some. The profile covers 400,000 to 500,000 clones, with around 80% appearing a single time and 10% to 15% taken by the ten largest. Free of recent acute infections or vaccinations, the donors were healthy HIV-negative adults. The V and J ends lost 3 bases and 9 bases, in that order; junction bases with no gene match: 8. This CDR3 has 14 amino acids. Germline CDR1 reads SGDLS; CDR2 reads YYNGEE.

This clonotype was obtained from a woman aged 40 to 55 in good health. Some clones in this sample may be carry-over from other donors' samples. Sequencing was carried out using PBMCs. The chain has TRBV9 and TRBJ2-1; 8 bases agree with TRBD1. The DNA of the CDR3 is TGTGCCAGCAGCGCCCCAGGGGGCATTTCTGAGCAGTTCTTC. Translating gives CASSAPGGISEQFF.